This is a list of T cell receptor beta chains from one sample in a study of beta chain features in type 1 diabetes. The repertoire was sequenced with immunoSEQ multiplex PCR; TCRdb's copy has only in-frame clones and lacks some. The sample shows hundreds of thousands of clones, more than 9.5% of them seen only once. The specimen was naive CD4+ T cells from blood. These receptors originate from a woman aged 18-29 years in good health. Each CDR3 is given with its conserved first and last residue. The D gene is left open where the match is weak. A clone size is listed for some rows: how often the clone was seen (once, few, many), or a class if it is expanded.

clone size	V gene	J gene	D gene	CDR3 DNA	CDR3 protein
few	TRBV19	TRBJ1-2	TRBD1	TGTGCCAGTAGTAACCCAGACAGGGCCTACTATGGCTACACCTTC	CASSNPDRAYYGYTF
few	TRBV25-1	TRBJ2-6	.	TGTGCCAGCAGTGTATCAGCTGGGGCCAACGTCCTGACTTTC	CASSVSAGANVLTF
few	TRBV7-9	TRBJ2-1	.	TGTGCCAGCGCCTCAAGGAGCTCCTACAATGAGCAGTTCTTC	CASASRSSYNEQFF
few	TRBV7-2	TRBJ2-3	TRBD1	TGTGCCAGCAGCCCGTTGAGGGGGCACAATACGCAGTATTTT	CASSPLRGHNTQYF
few	TRBV9	TRBJ2-2	.	TGTGCCAGCAGCGTCCGGGGCCCTAATACCGGGGAGCTGTTTTTT	CASSVRGPNTGELFF
few	TRBV30	TRBJ2-2	TRBD1	TGTGCCTGGAGTGTACAGGGGGCTACCGGGGAGCTGTTTTTT	CAWSVQGATGELFF
.	TRBV4-1	TRBJ2-3	TRBD2	TGCGCCAGCAGCGCTCTACTAGCGGACAGCACAGATACGCAGTATTTT	CASSALLADSTDTQYF
few	TRBV29-1	TRBJ1-2	.	TGCAGCGTCCCGTTGGGGGGCTATGGCTACACCTTC	CSVPLGGYGYTF
few	TRBV7-9	TRBJ1-2	.	TGTGCCAGCAGCACCCGGGACCGGCTGGGGAGCTATGGCTACACCTTC	CASSTRDRLGSYGYTF
few	TRBV6-5	TRBJ1-1	.	TGTGCCAGCAGTTTGCAGACACTTAACACTGAAGCTTTCTTT	CASSLQTLNTEAFF
.	TRBV18	TRBJ2-7	.	TGTGCCAGCTCACAACCGGGGCGGGGCGACTCCTACGAGCAGTACTTC	CASSQPGRGDSYEQYF
few	TRBV21-1	TRBJ2-3	.	TGTGCCAGCAGCAAAGCAGGGGAAGATACGCAGTATTTT	CASSKAGEDTQYF
.	TRBV6-5	TRBJ1-2	.	TGTGCCAGCAGTTATTCTGGGTACGGCTACACCTTC	CASSYSGYGYTF
few	TRBV4-1	TRBJ2-1	.	TGCGCCAGCAGCCAACCCACAGGGAGAAGGTCCTACAATGAGCAGTTCTTC	CASSQPTGRRSYNEQFF
few	TRBV7-3	TRBJ2-2	.	TGTGCCAGCAGCGTAGACCCCACCGGGGAGCTGTTTTTT	CASSVDPTGELFF
few	TRBV14	TRBJ2-5	TRBD1	TGTGCCAGCAGCCAAACCATTCTTACAGGGGTGCGAGAGACCCAGTACTTC	CASSQTILTGVRETQYF
few	TRBV7-9	TRBJ2-1	.	TGTGCCAGCAGCTCCTTCGGACATTCGGATGAGCAGTTCTTC	CASSSFGHSDEQFF
.	TRBV7-2	TRBJ2-7	.	TGTGCCAGCAGCCCTAGTGTGGCTGGCGGAGAGCAGTACTTC	CASSPSVAGGEQYF
.	TRBV14	TRBJ2-7	.	TGTGCCAGCAGCCATATCGGACGGGGAGACTACGAGCAGTACTTC	CASSHIGRGDYEQYF
few	TRBV29-1	TRBJ1-3	.	TGCAGCGTCCTGGGTCCGTCTGGAAACACCATATATTTT	CSVLGPSGNTIYF
.	TRBV18	TRBJ2-1	TRBD2	TGTGCCAGCTCACCAGCGACTAGCGCTAGTGAGCAGTTCTTC	CASSPATSASEQFF
.	TRBV15	TRBJ1-2	.	TGTGCCACCAGCAGAGGATTCTATGGCTACACCTTC	CATSRGFYGYTF
few	TRBV25-1	TRBJ1-2	.	TGTGCCAGCAGTGCCGCACAATCTAACTATGGCTACACCTTC	CASSAAQSNYGYTF
.	TRBV29-1	TRBJ2-5	.	TGCAGCGTTGATTTTCCAGAAGAGACCCAGTACTTC	CSVDFPEETQYF
.	TRBV10-2	TRBJ2-3	TRBD2	TGCGCCAGCAGAAGGGGTATGGGACTAGCTTACACAGATACGCAGTATTTT	CASRRGMGLAYTDTQYF
.	TRBV30	TRBJ1-5	.	TGTGCCTGGAGTGTAAGAGGGGCAAGCAATCAGCCCCAGCATTTT	CAWSVRGASNQPQHF
.	TRBV4-2	TRBJ1-2	.	TGTGCCAGCAGCCAAGGACTACCCGGCTACACCTTC	CASSQGLPGYTF
.	TRBV28	TRBJ1-5	.	TGTGCCAGCAGGCAGAGGTATAGCAATCAGCCCCAGCATTTT	CASRQRYSNQPQHF
.	TRBV13	TRBJ1-2	.	TGTGCCAGCAGCAGCGGCTTGGGATTCGGGGGATTTCATTATGGCTACACCTTC	CASSSGLGFGGFHYGYTF
few	TRBV9	TRBJ2-3	TRBD1	TGTGCCAGCGGGATGACAGGGGGCTACACAGATACGCAGTATTTT	CASGMTGGYTDTQYF
.	TRBV15	TRBJ1-5	.	TGTGCCACCAGCAACCACTTGCAGCCCCAGCATTTT	CATSNHLQPQHF
.	TRBV5-1	TRBJ1-1	.	TGCGCCAGCAGCTTGCTCGGAATTCCAATGAACACTGAAGCTTTCTTT	CASSLLGIPMNTEAFF
few	TRBV29-1	TRBJ2-6	.	TGCAGCGTGGGAAAGTCTGGGGCCAACGTCCTGACTTTC	CSVGKSGANVLTF
few	TRBV4-1	TRBJ2-7	TRBD2	TGCGCCAGCAGCCAACCTGCGGGGGGGTCCTACGAGCAGTACTTC	CASSQPAGGSYEQYF
.	TRBV7-2	TRBJ2-7	TRBD1	TGTGCCAGCAGCTCCGGACAGGGAAGGGGCTACGAGCAGTACTTC	CASSSGQGRGYEQYF
.	TRBV28	TRBJ1-3	.	TGTGCCAGCAGGTACAGGCGTCCCTCAGGAAACACCATATATTTT	CASRYRRPSGNTIYF
.	TRBV29-1	TRBJ2-7	TRBD1	TGCAGCGTTGAAGCGGGACAGCTCTACGAGCAGTACTTC	CSVEAGQLYEQYF
.	TRBV5-1	TRBJ1-2	.	TGCGCCAGCAGCTTGGTTGTCGACTATGGCTACACCTTC	CASSLVVDYGYTF
few	TRBV28	TRBJ2-3	.	TGTGCCAGCAGTTTAGTGGGAAGGTTAGATACGCAGTATTTT	CASSLVGRLDTQYF